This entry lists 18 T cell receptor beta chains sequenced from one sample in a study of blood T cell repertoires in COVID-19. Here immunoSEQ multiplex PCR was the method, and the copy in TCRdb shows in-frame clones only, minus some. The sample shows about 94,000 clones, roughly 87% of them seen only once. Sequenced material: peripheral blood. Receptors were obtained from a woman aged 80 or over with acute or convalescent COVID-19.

The CDR3 loop is CASSEVGTGLSYNEQFF. The CDR3 bases are TGTGCCAGCAGTGAAGTTGGGACTGGATTATCCTACAATGAGCAGTTCTTC. The chain carries TRBV25-1 and TRBJ2-1; TRBD2 is a possible D gene (6 bases). Trimming left V 2 bases short and J 1 base short, with 15 bases between. The CDR3 is made up of 17 amino acids. CDR1 is MGHDK and CDR2 is SYGVNS in the germline V gene.

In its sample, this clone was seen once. CDR3 amino acids: CASSSTTGGDEKLFF. The CDR3 bases are TGTGCCAGCAGTAGCACCACAGGGGGGGATGAAAAACTGTTTTTT. This chain uses TRBV6-5 with TRBJ1-4; 8 nucleotides align to TRBD1. The ends lost 5 bases at V and 6 bases at J; junction bases unmatched: 8. This CDR3 is built from 15 residues. The germline V gene encodes CDR1 MNHEY and CDR2 SVGAGI.

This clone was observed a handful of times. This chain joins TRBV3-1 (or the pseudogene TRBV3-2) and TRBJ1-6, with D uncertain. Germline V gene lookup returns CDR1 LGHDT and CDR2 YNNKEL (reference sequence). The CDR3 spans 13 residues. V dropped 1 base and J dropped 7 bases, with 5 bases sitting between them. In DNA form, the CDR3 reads TGTGCCAGCAGCCAAGCGGGGAATTCACCCCTCCACTTT. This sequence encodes CASSQAGNSPLHF.

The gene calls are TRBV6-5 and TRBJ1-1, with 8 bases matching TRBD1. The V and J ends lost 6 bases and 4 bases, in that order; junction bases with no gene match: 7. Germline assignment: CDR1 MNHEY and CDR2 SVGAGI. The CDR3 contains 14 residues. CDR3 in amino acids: CASSLRGPGTEAFF. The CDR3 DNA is TGTGCCAGCAGCCTCAGGGGGCCGGGCACTGAAGCTTTCTTT.

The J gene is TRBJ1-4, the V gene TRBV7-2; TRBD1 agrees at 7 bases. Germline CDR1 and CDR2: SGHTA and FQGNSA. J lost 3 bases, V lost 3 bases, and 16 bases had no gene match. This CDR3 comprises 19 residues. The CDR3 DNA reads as TGTGCCAGCAGCTTTCAACCGGGACCCAGGGGGAGTTCTAATGAAAAACTGTTTTTT. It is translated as CASSFQPGPRGSSNEKLFF.

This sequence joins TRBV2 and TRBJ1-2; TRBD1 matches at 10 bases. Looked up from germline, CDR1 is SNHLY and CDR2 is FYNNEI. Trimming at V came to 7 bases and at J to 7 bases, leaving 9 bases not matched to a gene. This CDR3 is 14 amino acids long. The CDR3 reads CASKPDRGQLGYTF. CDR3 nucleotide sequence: TGTGCCAGCAAACCCGACAGGGGGCAACTTGGCTACACCTTC.

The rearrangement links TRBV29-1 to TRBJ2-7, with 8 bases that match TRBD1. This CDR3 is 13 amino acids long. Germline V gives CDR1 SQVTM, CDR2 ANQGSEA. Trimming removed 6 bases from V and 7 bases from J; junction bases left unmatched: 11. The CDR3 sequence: CSVGDRSGGEQYF. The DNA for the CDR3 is TGCAGCGTGGGGGACAGGAGCGGAGGGGAGCAGTACTTC.

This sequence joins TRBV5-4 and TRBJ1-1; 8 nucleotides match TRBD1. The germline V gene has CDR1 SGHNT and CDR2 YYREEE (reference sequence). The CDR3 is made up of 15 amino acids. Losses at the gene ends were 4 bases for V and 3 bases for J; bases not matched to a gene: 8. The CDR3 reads CASSPQGARDTEAFF. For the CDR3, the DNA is TGTGCCAGCAGCCCCCAGGGGGCGCGGGACACTGAAGCTTTCTTT.

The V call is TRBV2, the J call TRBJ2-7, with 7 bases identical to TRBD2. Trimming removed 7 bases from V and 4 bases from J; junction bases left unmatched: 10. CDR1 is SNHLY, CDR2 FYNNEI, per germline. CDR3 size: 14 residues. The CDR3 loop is CASIYGGYSYEQYF. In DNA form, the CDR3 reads TGTGCCAGCATCTACGGGGGGTACTCGTACGAGCAGTACTTC.

CDR3 sequence reads: CASSLRQGGEQYF. Written as DNA, the CDR3 is TGTGCCAGCAGCTTAAGGCAGGGGGGCGAGCAGTACTTC. V gene TRBV7-3 combines with J gene TRBJ2-7; D may be TRBD1 (7 bases). CDR3 length: 13 residues. V was clipped by 1 base and J by 6 bases, with 10 bases between them. Per germline, CDR1 SGHTA and CDR2 FQGTGA.

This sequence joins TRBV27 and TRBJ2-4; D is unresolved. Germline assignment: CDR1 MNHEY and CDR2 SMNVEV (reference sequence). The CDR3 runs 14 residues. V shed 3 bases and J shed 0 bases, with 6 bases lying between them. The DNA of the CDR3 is TGTGCCAGCAGTTTTAACGGAGCCAAAAACATTCAGTACTTC. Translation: CASSFNGAKNIQYF.

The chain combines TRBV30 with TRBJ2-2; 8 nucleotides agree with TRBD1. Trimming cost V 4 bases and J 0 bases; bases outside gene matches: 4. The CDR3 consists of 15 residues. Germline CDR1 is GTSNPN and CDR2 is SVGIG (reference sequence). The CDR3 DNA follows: TGTGCCTGGAACCCGGGACAGGCGAACACCGGGGAGCTGTTTTTT. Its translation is CAWNPGQANTGELFF. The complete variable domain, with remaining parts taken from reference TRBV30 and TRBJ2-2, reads SQTIHQWPATLVQPVGSPLSLECTVEGTSNPNLYWYRQAAGRGLQLLFYSVGIGQISSEVPQNLSASRPQDRQFILSSKKLLLSDSGFYLCAWNPGQANTGELFFGEGSRLTVL.

CDR3 sequence: CASTLTATNEKLFF. The CDR3 DNA reads TGTGCCAGTACCCTGACTGCAACTAATGAAAAACTGTTTTTT. J is TRBJ1-4 and V is TRBV19; D not resolved. Trimming took 7 bases from V and 0 from J, leaving 9 bases between them. The CDR3 is 14 amino acids. CDR1 LNHDA and CDR2 SQIVND come from the germline V gene (reference sequence). Full variable domain (outside the CDR3, taken from reference TRBV19 and TRBJ1-4): DGGITQSPKYLFRKEGQNVTLSCEQNLNHDAMYWYRQDPGQGLRLIYYSQIVNDFQKGDIAEGYSVSREKKESFPLTVTSAQKNPTAFYLCASTLTATNEKLFFGSGTQLSVL.

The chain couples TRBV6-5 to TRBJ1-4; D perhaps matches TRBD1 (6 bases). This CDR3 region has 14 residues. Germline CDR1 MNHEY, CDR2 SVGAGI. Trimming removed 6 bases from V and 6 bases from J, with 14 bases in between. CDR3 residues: CASRDSGGDEKLFF. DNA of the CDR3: TGTGCCAGCAGGGATTCGGGGGGCGATGAAAAACTGTTTTTT.

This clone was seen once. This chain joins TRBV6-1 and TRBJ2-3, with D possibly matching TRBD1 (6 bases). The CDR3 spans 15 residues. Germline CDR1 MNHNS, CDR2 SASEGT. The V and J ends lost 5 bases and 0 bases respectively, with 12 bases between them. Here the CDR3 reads CASSSGQLSTDTQYF. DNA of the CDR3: TGTGCCAGCAGTTCAGGACAGCTGAGCACAGATACGCAGTATTTT.

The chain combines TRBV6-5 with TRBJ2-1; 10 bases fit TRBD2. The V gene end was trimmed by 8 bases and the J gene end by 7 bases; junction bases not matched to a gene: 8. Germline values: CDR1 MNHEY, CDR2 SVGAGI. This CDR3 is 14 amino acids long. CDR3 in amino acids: CASVLAGGRNEQFF. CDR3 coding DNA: TGTGCCAGCGTCTTAGCGGGGGGAAGAAATGAGCAGTTCTTC.

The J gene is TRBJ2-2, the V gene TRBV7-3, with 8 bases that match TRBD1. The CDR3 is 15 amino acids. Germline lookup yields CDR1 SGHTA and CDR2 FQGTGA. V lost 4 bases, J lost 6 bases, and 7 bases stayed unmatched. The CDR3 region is CASSSVDRASGELFF. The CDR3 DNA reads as TGTGCCAGCAGCTCAGTGGACAGGGCTTCCGGGGAGCTGTTTTTT.

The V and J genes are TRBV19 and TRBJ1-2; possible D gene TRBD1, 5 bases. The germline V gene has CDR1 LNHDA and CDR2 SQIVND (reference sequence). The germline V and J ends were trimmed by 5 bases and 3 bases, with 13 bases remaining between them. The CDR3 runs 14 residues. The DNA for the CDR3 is TGTGCCAGTAGTCGCGGGGCCGGGGACTATGGCTACACCTTC. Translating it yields CASSRGAGDYGYTF. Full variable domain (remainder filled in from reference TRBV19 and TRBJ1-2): DGGITQSPKYLFRKEGQNVTLSCEQNLNHDAMYWYRQDPGQGLRLIYYSQIVNDFQKGDIAEGYSVSREKKESFPLTVTSAQKNPTAFYLCASSRGAGDYGYTFGSGTRLTVV.